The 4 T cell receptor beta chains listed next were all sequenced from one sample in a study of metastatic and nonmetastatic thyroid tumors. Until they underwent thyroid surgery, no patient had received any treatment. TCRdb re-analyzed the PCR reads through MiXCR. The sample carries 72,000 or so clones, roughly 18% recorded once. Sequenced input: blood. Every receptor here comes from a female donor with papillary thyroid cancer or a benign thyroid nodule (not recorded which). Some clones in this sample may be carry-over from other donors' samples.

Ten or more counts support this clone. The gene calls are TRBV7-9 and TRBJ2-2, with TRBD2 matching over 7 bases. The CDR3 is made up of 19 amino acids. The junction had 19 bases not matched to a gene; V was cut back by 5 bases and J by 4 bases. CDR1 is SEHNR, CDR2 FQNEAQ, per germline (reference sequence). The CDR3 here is CASSRAVLASQTPTGELFF. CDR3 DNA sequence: TGTGCCAGCAGCCGTGCGGTACTAGCGTCTCAAACCCCCACCGGGGAGCTGTTTTTT.

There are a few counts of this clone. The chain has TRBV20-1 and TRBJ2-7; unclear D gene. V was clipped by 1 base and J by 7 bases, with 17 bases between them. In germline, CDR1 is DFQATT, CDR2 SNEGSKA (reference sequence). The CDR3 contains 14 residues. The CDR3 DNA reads TGCAGTGCTAGAGGCGGTGCTGTTTTGGGGGAGCAGTACTTC. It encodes CSARGGAVLGEQYF.

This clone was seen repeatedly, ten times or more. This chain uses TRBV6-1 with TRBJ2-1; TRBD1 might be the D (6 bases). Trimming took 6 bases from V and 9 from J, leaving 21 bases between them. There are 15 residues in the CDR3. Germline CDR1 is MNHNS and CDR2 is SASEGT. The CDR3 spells CASRGAGVVWSEQFF. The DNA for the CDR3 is TGTGCCAGCAGAGGGGCAGGGGTCGTTTGGAGTGAGCAGTTCTTC.

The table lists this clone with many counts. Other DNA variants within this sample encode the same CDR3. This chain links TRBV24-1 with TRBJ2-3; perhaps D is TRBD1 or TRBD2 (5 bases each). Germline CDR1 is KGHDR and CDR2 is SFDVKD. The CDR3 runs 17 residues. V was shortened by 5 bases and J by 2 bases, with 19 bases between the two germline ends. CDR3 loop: CATSARGVGDPTDTQYF. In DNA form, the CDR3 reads TGTGCCACCAGTGCCCGAGGGGTTGGGGACCCCACAGATACGCAGTATTTT.